This T cell receptor (beta chain) was captured in a study of CD8+ T cells in alopecia areata. After removal of 8 bases from V and 5 bases from J, the junction contained 6 bases not matched to a gene. The germline CDR1 and CDR2 sequences are SNHLY and FYNNEI. This CDR3 region has 13 residues. It was cDNA, reverse transcribed from extracted RNA, that served as the sequencing template. Clones were read by immunoSEQ multiplex PCR, and TCRdb kept only the in-frame ones, dropping some. Of 4,000 to 5,500 clones listed, 69% are singletons. Treatment noted: oral pan-JAK inhibitor, 5-10 mg twice daily. Alopecia areata patients had lesional scalp punch biopsies and peripheral blood taken from them.

Sequencing was performed on skin, taken at week 24, from a patient treated with tofacitinib. The chain has TRBV2 and TRBJ2-7, with TRBD1 matching 10 bases. The receptor's source is a human donor with alopecia areata. The CDR3 coding sequence is TGTGCCAGCTTAATCGACAGGGGGCACGAGCAGTACTTC. Its translation is CASLIDRGHEQYF.